A selection of T cell receptor beta chains follows, all from one sample in a study of T cell responses to AZD1222 COVID-19 vaccine. TCRdb's table, derived via immunoSEQ multiplex PCR, lists solely in-frame clones and lacks some. The sample includes 150,000 or so clones, about 90% seen only once; the top ten take under 7%. This specimen was peripheral blood, taken on day 0 of MenACWY control vaccination. The receptors come from an adult in good health. The CDR3 runs from the conserved cysteine through the conserved F or W. D genes are given only for firm matches.

v_gene	j_gene	d_gene	CDR3nt	CDR3aa
TRBV5-6	TRBJ1-4	NA	TGTGCCAGCAGCTTGGGAGTGGATGAAAAACTGTTTTTT	CASSLGVDEKLFF
TRBV18	TRBJ1-2	NA	TGTGCCAGCTCACCGTATACCAGACAGGACTATGGCTACACCTTC	CASSPYTRQDYGYTF
TRBV11-2	TRBJ2-7	TRBD1	TGTGCCAGCAGCTTAGCCGCCGGGACAGGGGTTTCCTACGAGCAGTACTTC	CASSLAAGTGVSYEQYF
TRBV7-9	TRBJ1-1	NA	TGTGCCAGCCAAGAGGGGCGCGTAGCTGAAGCTTTCTTT	CASQEGRVAEAFF
TRBV7-9	TRBJ1-2	NA	TGTGCCAGCAGCCTTGGGACATCGTTTAGCTATGGCTACACCTTC	CASSLGTSFSYGYTF
TRBV12-3/TRBV12-4	TRBJ1-2	NA	TGTGCCAGTGGCGGGGTCGGCTATGGCTACACCTTC	CASGGVGYGYTF
TRBV5-1	TRBJ2-1	NA	TGCGCCAGCAGCGCCCGTACTAGCCTATCCTACAATGAGCAGTTCTTC	CASSARTSLSYNEQFF
TRBV4-2	TRBJ1-4	TRBD1	TGTGCCAGCAGCTATTCCGGGACAGGAGGTGCAACTAATGAAAAACTGTTTTTT	CASSYSGTGGATNEKLFF
TRBV9	TRBJ2-2	TRBD2	TGTGCCAGCAAGACTAGCGGAACGAACACCGGGGAGCTGTTTTTT	CASKTSGTNTGELFF
TRBV7-9	TRBJ1-3	NA	TGTGCCAGCATATTAGGGGGGCCTGGAAACACCATATATTTT	CASILGGPGNTIYF
TRBV4-1	TRBJ2-1	NA	TGCGCCAGCAGCCAAGATGCCAGCCCTTCAATGACAAGTCAGTTCTTC	CASSQDASPSMTSQFF
TRBV3-1/TRBV3-2	TRBJ2-3	NA	TGTGCCAGCAGCCAAGCCGGGAGAAGCACAGATACGCAGTATTTT	CASSQAGRSTDTQYF
TRBV15	TRBJ1-1	TRBD1	TGTGCCACCAGCAACTCCCGACAGGGGAGGGCTGAAGCTTTCTTT	CATSNSRQGRAEAFF
TRBV11-2	TRBJ1-1	NA	TGTGCCAGCAGCTTATTTCGGGGGACGGGTACTGAAGCTTTCTTT	CASSLFRGTGTEAFF
TRBV5-1	TRBJ2-1	TRBD2	TGCGCCAGCAGCTTGTCGGGTAGCGGGGGGTCCCGGGAACAGTTCTTC	CASSLSGSGGSREQFF
TRBV15	TRBJ2-1	TRBD2	TGTGCCACCAGCAGGGGACTAGAGGCGGATGAGCAGTTCTTC	CATSRGLEADEQFF
TRBV11-3	TRBJ1-1	NA	TGTGCCAGCAGCTTTTCTATGGGCACTGAAGCTTTCTTT	CASSFSMGTEAFF
TRBV5-5	TRBJ2-7	TRBD2	TGTGCCAGCAGCCCCAGCGGGAGACCGCCCTACGAGCAGTACTTC	CASSPSGRPPYEQYF
TRBV5-1	TRBJ1-1	NA	TGCGCCAGCAGCGGGGGACCTAACACTGAAGCTTTCTTT	CASSGGPNTEAFF
TRBV6-5	TRBJ1-1	NA	TGTGCCAGCAGCCCCGGGGGCATGAACACTGAAGCTTTCTTT	CASSPGGMNTEAFF